Below are 16 T cell receptor beta chains sequenced from a single sample in a study of PD-L1 blockade in urothelial cancer (dated by TCRdb to about 2017). Library preparation was by the immunoSEQ multiplex PCR assay. TCRdb limited this immuneACCESS table to in-frame rearrangements with V and J called. A share of clones is missing; checked studies link under half to unresolved V genes, and the rest is unexplained. The table for this sample lists tens of thousands of clones; 82% of them were counted only once. More than 8% of the sample is in the top ten clones. The sample was PBMCs, taken around atezolizumab (anti-PD-L1) treatment. The receptor set was obtained from a man aged 70 or older with urothelial cancer.

The chain recombines TRBV7-9 with TRBJ2-1, with D unresolved. The V gene lost 1 base and the J gene lost 6 bases, with 10 bases spanning the gap. The germline V gene has CDR1 SEHNR and CDR2 FQNEAQ (reference sequence). This CDR3 contains 14 residues. CDR3 region: CASSLVSRANEQFF. The DNA of the CDR3 is TGTGCCAGCAGCTTAGTATCGAGAGCCAATGAGCAGTTCTTC.

This clone was seen only a few times. V gene TRBV4-2 combines with J gene TRBJ2-5; 10 nucleotides align to TRBD2. The V gene's germline CDR1 is LGHNA and CDR2 YNFKEQ. The CDR3 contains 16 residues. The trim removed 0 bases at V and 6 bases at J, leaving 7 bases unmatched. The CDR3 DNA reads TGTGCCAGCAGCCAAGAATTGGGACTAGCGATCCAGACCCAGTACTTC. Amino acids: CASSQELGLAIQTQYF.

This sequence joins TRBV19 and TRBJ2-7, with unresolved D. With 4 bases removed from V and 3 bases from J, the gap between germline ends came to 4 bases. The CDR3 sequence is 11 residues long. From germline, CDR1 is LNHDA and CDR2 SQIVND (reference sequence). CDR3 in DNA: TGTGCCAGTAGTAACAGCTACGAGCAGTACTTC. The encoded protein is CASSNSYEQYF.

The chain uses TRBV5-6 and TRBJ2-3, with D perhaps matching TRBD2 (7 bases). The CDR3 runs to 12 residues. The V end lost 10 bases, the J end lost 4 bases, and 13 bases lay between the germline ends. Germline CDR1 reads SGHDT; CDR2 reads YYEEEE. The CDR3 is CASKGGSDTQYF. In DNA form, the CDR3 reads TGTGCCTCCAAGGGGGGGTCAGATACGCAGTATTTT.

This chain connects TRBV9 to TRBJ2-7; the D gene is possibly TRBD1 (6 bases). From germline, CDR1 is SGDLS and CDR2 YYNGEE. V dropped 4 bases and J dropped 3 bases, with 14 bases sitting between them. This CDR3 is built from 14 residues. In nucleotides, the CDR3 is TGTGCCAGCAGCACAACGACAGGTGACTACGAGCAGTACTTC. This codes for CASSTTTGDYEQYF. The whole variable domain, remainder taken from reference TRBV9 and TRBJ2-7, is DSGVTQTPKHLITATGQRVTLRCSPRSGDLSVYWYQQSLDQGLQFLIQYYNGEERAKGNILERFSAQQFPDLHSELNLSSLELGDSALYFCASSTTTGDYEQYFGPGTRLTVT.

The chain is built from TRBV7-3 and TRBJ2-2; D unresolved. V lost 5 bases and J lost 5, with 15 bases in between. The CDR3 covers 15 residues. Germline V gene sequence: CDR1 SGHTA, CDR2 FQGTGA. The CDR3 spells CASSPQVSKTGELFF. DNA of the CDR3: TGTGCCAGCAGCCCCCAGGTTTCCAAAACCGGGGAGCTGTTTTTT. The full variable domain, in which reference TRBV7-3 and TRBJ2-2 provide the parts outside the CDR3, is GAGVSQTPSNKVTEKGKYVELRCDPISGHTALYWYRQSLGQGPEFLIYFQGTGAADDSGLPNDRFFAVRPEGSVSTLKIQRTERGDSAVYLCASSPQVSKTGELFFGEGSRLTVL.

The chain carries TRBV7-2 and TRBJ1-1; 9 bases map to TRBD1. J gave up 8 bases and V 1 base, and 2 bases lay outside the gene matches. The germline CDR1 and CDR2 sequences are SGHTA and FQGNSA. The CDR3 consists of 13 residues. The DNA of the CDR3 is TGTGCCAGCAGCTTAGGGGGACAGGGAGAAGCTTTCTTT. Protein sequence: CASSLGGQGEAFF.

The chain links TRBV7-2 to TRBJ2-1, with D tentatively TRBD2 (5 bases). V was shortened by 2 bases and J by 7 bases, with 12 bases between the two germline ends. In germline, CDR1 is SGHTA, CDR2 FQGNSA. This CDR3 region has 14 residues. As DNA, the CDR3 is TGTGCCAGCAGCTTAACTAGAGGTTCGAATGAGCAGTTCTTC. Its protein is CASSLTRGSNEQFF.

J is TRBJ2-1 and V is TRBV27, with a weak D call TRBD2 (5 bases). The CDR3 covers 15 residues. Germline V CDR1 and CDR2: MNHEY, SMNVEV (reference sequence). V lost 5 bases, J lost 6 bases, and 17 bases lay in between. The CDR3 spells CASSLRVGVSNEQFF. The CDR3 nucleotides read TGTGCCAGCAGTCTCCGTGTCGGGGTGAGCAATGAGCAGTTCTTC.

CDR3 in amino acids: CASSIAGVYNEQFF. DNA of the CDR3: TGTGCCAGTAGTATTGCGGGGGTCTACAATGAGCAGTTCTTC. V usage is TRBV19 and J usage is TRBJ2-1; 7 positions match TRBD2. With 3 bases clipped from V and 3 bases from J, the junction kept 2 bases outside the gene matches. Germline-derived CDR1 and CDR2 are LNHDA and SQIVND (reference sequence). This CDR3 spans 14 amino acids.

The chain is built from TRBV9 and TRBJ2-2; 9 nucleotides line up with TRBD2. The CDR3 has 16 residues. CDR1 and CDR2 from the germline V gene are SGDLS and YYNGEE. V was clipped by 0 bases and J by 3 bases; unmatched bases: 3. Written as DNA, the CDR3 is TGTGCCAGCAGCGTAGGGGCGGGAGGGTACACCGGGGAGCTGTTTTTT. The encoded protein is CASSVGAGGYTGELFF.

The chain is built from TRBV13 and TRBJ1-2, with D possibly being TRBD1 (6 bases). Germline V gene lookup returns CDR1 PRHDT and CDR2 FYEKMQ (reference sequence). V lost 6 bases and J 0 bases, leaving 14 bases between the germline ends. This CDR3 comprises 15 residues. The CDR3 sequence is CASRRLGTSNYGYTF. The CDR3 nucleotides read TGTGCCAGCAGACGACTCGGGACATCTAACTATGGCTACACCTTC.

This chain connects TRBV5-4 to TRBJ1-2; 10 bases match TRBD1. The CDR3 has 15 residues. The germline CDR1 and CDR2 sequences are SGHNT and YYREEE (reference sequence). V trimming: 2 bases; J trimming: 6 bases; junction bases outside the gene matches: 7. As DNA, the CDR3 is TGTGCCAGCAGCTTAGAGACAGGGGGCTACGATGGCTACACCTTC. This translates into CASSLETGGYDGYTF.

The rearrangement uses TRBV6-1 and TRBJ2-1; 11 bases fit TRBD2. CDR1 is MNHNS, CDR2 SASEGT, per germline. After removal of 4 bases from V and 9 bases from J, the junction contained 8 bases not matched to a gene. The CDR3 totals 15 residues. CDR3 loop: CASSVLAGGGGEQFF. In DNA, the CDR3 is TGTGCCAGCAGTGTCCTAGCGGGAGGCGGGGGTGAGCAGTTCTTC.

The chain is built from TRBV27 and TRBJ2-5; 9 nucleotides align to TRBD1. Trimming cost V 0 bases and J 3 bases; bases outside gene matches: 5. The CDR3 covers 16 residues. The germline CDR1 and CDR2 sequences are MNHEY and SMNVEV (reference sequence). This chain's CDR3 is CASSLSRQGGKETQYF. The DNA for the CDR3 is TGTGCCAGCAGTTTATCGAGACAGGGGGGTAAAGAGACCCAGTACTTC.

CDR3 in DNA: TGTGCCAGCAGCTTTAGCGGGCCACCGTTCAATGAGCAGTTCTTC. Its translation is CASSFSGPPFNEQFF. The V call is TRBV7-9, the J call TRBJ2-1, with 7 bases that match TRBD2. This CDR3 comprises 15 residues. Losses at the gene ends were 3 bases for V and 6 bases for J; bases not matched to a gene: 8. CDR1 is SEHNR, CDR2 FQNEAQ, per germline (reference sequence).